Detailed here is one T cell receptor (beta chain). The sample is drawn from a study of shared clonotypes between healthy human individuals. Losses at the gene ends were 4 bases for V and 6 bases for J; bases not matched to a gene: 5. The CDR3 is 13 amino acids. Germline-derived CDR1 and CDR2 are SGHRS and YFSETQ. The protocol was immunoSEQ multiplex PCR, while the TCRdb copy is restricted to in-frame clones and leaves out a portion. The profile shows 600,000 to 700,000 clones, 55% to 85% of them singletons. There were no recent acute infections or vaccinations among the donors, who were healthy HIV-negative adults. The study drew all its donors from Caucasian adults living in Nashville, Tennessee. A split of CD4+ cells into CD45RA+ naive and CD45RA-negative memory subsets was performed.

This receptor was identified in a woman in her thirties in good health. The V gene is TRBV5-1, the J gene TRBJ2-3; 7 bases match TRBD1. The sequenced sample consisted of memory CD4+ T cells sorted from blood. Subset reported: CD45RA-negative fraction. For the CDR3, the DNA is TGCGCCAGCAGCCCAGACAGGGATGATACGCAGTATTTT. Protein: CASSPDRDDTQYF.